Listed here are 6 T cell receptor beta chains from one sample, sequenced in a study of read filtering for tumor transcriptome and immune sequencing. Molecular barcoded adaptors covering alpha/delta and beta/gamma chains were used on approximately 400 ng RNA. TCRdb re-derived calls from the reads in MiXCR, one entry per CDR3 protein. The repertoire holds approximately 140,000 distinct CDR3 sequences, with 13% as singletons. The sequenced sample consisted of a population of CD138-negative cells sorted from bone marrow. Receptor source: a donor aged 40 or over with multiple myeloma.

This clonotype was observed many times. The rearrangement uses TRBV7-9 and TRBJ2-7; D is unresolved. Trimming removed 5 bases from V and 3 bases from J, with 11 bases in between. This CDR3 is 13 amino acids long. In germline, CDR1 is SEHNR, CDR2 FQNEAQ (reference sequence). DNA for the CDR3: TGTGCCAGCAGCGCCGACGGAAACTACGAGCAGTACTTC. This codes for CASSADGNYEQYF.

This clonotype was seen repeatedly, ten times or more. V gene TRBV11-3 combines with J gene TRBJ2-1, with 15 bases identical to TRBD2. CDR1 is SGHNT, CDR2 YENEEA, per germline. This CDR3 is 17 amino acids long. V dropped 5 bases and J dropped 3; count of bases not matched to a gene: 5. The chain's CDR3 is CASSQGTSGRYYNEQFF. CDR3 bases: TGTGCCAGCAGCCAAGGGACTAGCGGGAGGTACTACAATGAGCAGTTCTTC.

There are many counts of this clonotype. The genes are TRBV6-5 and TRBJ1-6, with TRBD1 as a possible D gene (6 bases). The CDR3 extends over 15 amino acids. V lost 4 bases and J 7 bases, leaving 14 bases between the germline ends. Germline-derived CDR1 and CDR2 are MNHEY and SVGAGI. The DNA of the CDR3 is TGTGCCAGCAGTTCGGGACATTGGGGGAATTCACCCCTCCACTTT. Translation: CASSSGHWGNSPLHF.

A note on this clonotype: This may stem from a read error, because a much larger clone lies one nucleotide away. The gene calls are TRBV29-1 and TRBJ2-5; no firm D call. Germline-derived CDR1 and CDR2 are SQVTM and ANQGSEA. The CDR3 runs 14 residues. In DNA form, the CDR3 reads TGCAGCGCCACTACTTCCAACTCTCAGGAGACCCAGGACTTC. It translates to CSATTSNSQETQDF.

This clonotype was seen at least ten times. The chain has TRBV6-5 and TRBJ2-2, with 7 bases identical to TRBD2. Germline V gives CDR1 MNHEY, CDR2 SVGAGI. This CDR3 is built from 15 residues. Germline trimming cut 0 bases from V and 3 bases from J; bases unmatched to any gene: 1. The CDR3 loop reads CASSYSSGDTGELFF. Written as DNA, the CDR3 is TGTGCCAGCAGTTACTCGAGCGGGGACACCGGGGAGCTGTTTTTT.

This clonotype has a count of ten or more. The chain employs TRBV3-1 and TRBJ2-7; D assignment may be TRBD1 or TRBD2 (5 bases each). This CDR3 has 15 residues. Germline V lookup: CDR1 LGHDT, CDR2 YNNKEL (reference sequence). V was pared by 3 bases and J by 3 bases, with 15 bases between. The CDR3 nucleotides read TGTGCCAGCAGCCAGGTCGGGGCCGAGAGCTACGAGCAGTACTTC. Amino acids: CASSQVGAESYEQYF.